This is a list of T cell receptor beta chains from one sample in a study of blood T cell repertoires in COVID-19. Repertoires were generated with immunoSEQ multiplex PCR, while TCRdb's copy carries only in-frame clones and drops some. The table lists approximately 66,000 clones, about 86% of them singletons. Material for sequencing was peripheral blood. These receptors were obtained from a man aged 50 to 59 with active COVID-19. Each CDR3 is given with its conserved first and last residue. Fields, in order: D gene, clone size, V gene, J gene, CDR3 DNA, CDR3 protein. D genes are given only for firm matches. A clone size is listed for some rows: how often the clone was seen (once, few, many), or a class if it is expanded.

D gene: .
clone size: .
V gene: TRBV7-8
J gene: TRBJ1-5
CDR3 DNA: TGTGCCAGCAGCTCCGTTGGAGGGGTAAGGCAGCCCCAGCATTTT
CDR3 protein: CASSSVGGVRQPQHF

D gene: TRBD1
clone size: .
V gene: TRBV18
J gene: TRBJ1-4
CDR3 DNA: TGTGCCAGCTCACCTACACTACAGGGGGCGCTGAATAATGAAAAACTGTTTTTT
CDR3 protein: CASSPTLQGALNNEKLFF

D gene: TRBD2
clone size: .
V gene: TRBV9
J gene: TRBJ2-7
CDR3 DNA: TGTGCCAGCAGCGGGCCCCCGGGGGGCGAGCAGTACTTC
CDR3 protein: CASSGPPGGEQYF

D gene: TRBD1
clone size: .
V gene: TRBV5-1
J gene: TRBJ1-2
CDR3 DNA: TGCGCCAGCAGCTACTCCCAGGGGGCGGACTATGGCTACACCTTC
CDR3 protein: CASSYSQGADYGYTF

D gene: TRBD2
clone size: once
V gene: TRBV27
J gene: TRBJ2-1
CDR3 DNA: TGTGCCAGCAGCTCGGGACTAGCGTACAATGAGCAGTTCTTC
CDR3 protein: CASSSGLAYNEQFF

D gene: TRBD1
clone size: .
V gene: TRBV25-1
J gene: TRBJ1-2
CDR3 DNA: TGTGCCAGCAGTGAATATGACAGGGACTATGGCTACACCTTC
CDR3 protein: CASSEYDRDYGYTF

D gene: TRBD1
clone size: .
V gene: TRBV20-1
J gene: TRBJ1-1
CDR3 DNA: TGCAGTGCTAGTTTGACAGGGGCGAACACTGAAGCTTTCTTT
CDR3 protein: CSASLTGANTEAFF

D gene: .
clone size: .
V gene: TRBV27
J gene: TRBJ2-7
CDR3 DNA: TGTGCCAGCAGTCTCAGTTTCGGAACAGGGATCTACGAGCAGTACTTC
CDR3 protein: CASSLSFGTGIYEQYF

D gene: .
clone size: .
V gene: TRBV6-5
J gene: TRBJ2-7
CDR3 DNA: TGTGCCAGCAGGTTGACACCCTCCTACGAGCAGTACTTC
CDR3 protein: CASRLTPSYEQYF

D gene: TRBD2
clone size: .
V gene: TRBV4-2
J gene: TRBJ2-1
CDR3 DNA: TGTGCCAGCAGCCAAGCGAGCGGGGGGGCCATGTACAATGAGCAGTTCTTC
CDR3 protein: CASSQASGGAMYNEQFF

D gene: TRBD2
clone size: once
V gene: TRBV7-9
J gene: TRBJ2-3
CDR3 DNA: TGTGCCAGCAGCTTAGAAGCGGGGGGTAGGGATACGCAGTATTTT
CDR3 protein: CASSLEAGGRDTQYF

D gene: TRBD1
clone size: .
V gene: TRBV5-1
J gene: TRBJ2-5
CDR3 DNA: TGCGCCAGCAGCATAGGGACAGGGTTGGAGACCCAGTACTTC
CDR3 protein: CASSIGTGLETQYF

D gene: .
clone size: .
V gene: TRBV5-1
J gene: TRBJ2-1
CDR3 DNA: TGCGCCAGCAGCTTGGCCCTAACCTACAATGAGCAGTTCTTC
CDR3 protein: CASSLALTYNEQFF

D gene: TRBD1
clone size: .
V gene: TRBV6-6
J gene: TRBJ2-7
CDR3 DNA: TGTGCCAGCAGTTACTCTGACAGGGCCCACTCCTACGAGCAGTACTTC
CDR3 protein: CASSYSDRAHSYEQYF

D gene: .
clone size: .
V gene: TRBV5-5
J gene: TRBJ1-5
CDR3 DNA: TGTGCCAGCAGCTTGGTTCACACCCCTAGCAATCAGCCCCAGCATTTT
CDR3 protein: CASSLVHTPSNQPQHF

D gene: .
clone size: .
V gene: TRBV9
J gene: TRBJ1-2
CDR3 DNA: TGTGCCAGCAGCGTAGGGGGGCGCACTGGCTACACCTTC
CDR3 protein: CASSVGGRTGYTF

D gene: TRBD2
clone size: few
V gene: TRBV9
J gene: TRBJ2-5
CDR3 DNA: TGTGCCAGCAGCGTTGGGACTAGCGGGAGGATGGAGACCCAGTACTTC
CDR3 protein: CASSVGTSGRMETQYF

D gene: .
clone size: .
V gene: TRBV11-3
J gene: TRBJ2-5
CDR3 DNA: TGTGCCAGCAGCTTTCCGAGAAAAGAGACCCAGTACTTC
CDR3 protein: CASSFPRKETQYF

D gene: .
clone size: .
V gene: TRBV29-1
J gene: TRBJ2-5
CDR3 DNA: TGCAGCGTTGAAAGGCGGGAGACCCAGTACTTC
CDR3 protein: CSVERRETQYF

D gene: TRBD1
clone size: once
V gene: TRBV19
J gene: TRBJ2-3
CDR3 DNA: TGTGCCAGTAGTACTACAGGGGCAGATACGCAGTATTTT
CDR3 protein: CASSTTGADTQYF

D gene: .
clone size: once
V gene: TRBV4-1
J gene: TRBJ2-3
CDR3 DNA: TGCGCCAGCAGCCAAGAGGGGCTAGGAGTTACAGATACGCAGTATTTT
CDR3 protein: CASSQEGLGVTDTQYF

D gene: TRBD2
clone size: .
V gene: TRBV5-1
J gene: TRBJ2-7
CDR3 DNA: TGCGCCAGCAGGGAGGGACTAGCGGGCTACGAGCAGTACTTC
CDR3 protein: CASREGLAGYEQYF

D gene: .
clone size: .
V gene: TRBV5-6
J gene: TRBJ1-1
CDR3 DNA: TGTGCCAGCAGGGAAACAGGGATCGTCACTGAAGCTTTCTTT
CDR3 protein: CASRETGIVTEAFF

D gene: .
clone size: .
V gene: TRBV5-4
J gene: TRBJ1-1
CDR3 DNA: TGTGCCAGCAGCTTGGTACCAGGCGCTGAAGCTTTCTTT
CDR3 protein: CASSLVPGAEAFF

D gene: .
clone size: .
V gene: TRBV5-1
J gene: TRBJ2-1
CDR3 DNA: TGCGCCAGCAGGAGGGCAGGGGAGTTCTACAATGAGCAGTTCTTC
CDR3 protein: CASRRAGEFYNEQFF

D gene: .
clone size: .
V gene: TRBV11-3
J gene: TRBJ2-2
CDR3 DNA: TGTGCCAGCAGCAACTCACTCACAGCCGAACCGACCGGGGAGCTGTTTTTT
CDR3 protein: CASSNSLTAEPTGELFF

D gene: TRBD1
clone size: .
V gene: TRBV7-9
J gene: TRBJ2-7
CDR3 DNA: TGTGCCAGCAGCCCTGGACCGGGACAGGGGCTTTTTCGCGAGCAGTACTTC
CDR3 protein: CASSPGPGQGLFREQYF

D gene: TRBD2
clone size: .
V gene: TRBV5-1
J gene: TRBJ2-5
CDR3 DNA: TGCGCCAGCAGCCCGACGGCGGGAGATGGAAAGACCCAGTACTTC
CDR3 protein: CASSPTAGDGKTQYF

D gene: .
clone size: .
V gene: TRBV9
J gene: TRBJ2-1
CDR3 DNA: TGTGCCAGCAGCGTAGAATCCATTAGCTCCTACAATGAGCAGTTCTTC
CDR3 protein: CASSVESISSYNEQFF

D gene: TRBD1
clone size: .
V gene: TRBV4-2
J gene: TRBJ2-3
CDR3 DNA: TGTGCCAGCAGCCAAGATCCTGGGCAGGGGGCAGATACGCAGTATTTT
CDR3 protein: CASSQDPGQGADTQYF

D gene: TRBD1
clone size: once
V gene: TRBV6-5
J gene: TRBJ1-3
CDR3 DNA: TGTGCCAGCAGTTATTCGAGACAGGGTAGGAGAAACACCATATATTTT
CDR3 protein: CASSYSRQGRRNTIYF

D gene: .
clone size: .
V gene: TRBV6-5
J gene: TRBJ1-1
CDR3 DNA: TGTGCCAGCCAGGGCGCGGACACTGAAGCTTTCTTT
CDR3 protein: CASQGADTEAFF

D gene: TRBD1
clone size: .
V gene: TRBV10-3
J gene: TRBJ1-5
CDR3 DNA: TGTGCCATCAGGGACAGGGAGGGCCAGCCCCAGCATTTT
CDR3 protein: CAIRDREGQPQHF

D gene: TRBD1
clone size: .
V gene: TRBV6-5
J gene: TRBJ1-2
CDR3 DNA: TGTGCCAGCAGTTCTTCCGGGACAGTGGAGGGCTACACCTTC
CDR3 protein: CASSSSGTVEGYTF

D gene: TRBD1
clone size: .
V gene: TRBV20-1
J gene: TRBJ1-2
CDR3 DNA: TGCAGTGCTAGTAACAGGGGCTATGGCTACACCTTC
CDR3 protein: CSASNRGYGYTF

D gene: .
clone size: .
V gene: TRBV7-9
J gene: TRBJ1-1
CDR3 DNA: TGTGCCAGCAGCTTAGACATATACACTGAAGCTTTCTTT
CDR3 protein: CASSLDIYTEAFF

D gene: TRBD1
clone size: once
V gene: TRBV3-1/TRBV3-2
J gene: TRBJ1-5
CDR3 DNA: TGTGCCAGCAGCCAAGATCTATGGACAGGGGGTCAGCCCCAGCATTTT
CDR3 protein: CASSQDLWTGGQPQHF

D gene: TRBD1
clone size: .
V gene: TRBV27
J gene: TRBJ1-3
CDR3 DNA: TGTGCCAGCAGAAAACTAGACAGACAGGGGTCCGTAAACACCATATATTTT
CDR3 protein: CASRKLDRQGSVNTIYF

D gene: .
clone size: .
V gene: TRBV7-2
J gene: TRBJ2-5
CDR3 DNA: TGTGCCAGCAGCACGGGGTTGGGGGCAGAGACCCAGTACTTC
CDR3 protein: CASSTGLGAETQYF

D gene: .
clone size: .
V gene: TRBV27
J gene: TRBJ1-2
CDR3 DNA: TGTGCCAGCAGTTTACAGGGATCGGACATGGGCCTCAATGGCTACACCTTC
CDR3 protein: CASSLQGSDMGLNGYTF

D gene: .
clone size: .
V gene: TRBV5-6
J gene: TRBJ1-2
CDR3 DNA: TGTGCCAGCAGCTCCTCTTTACAGCCTTCTAACTATGGCTACACCTTC
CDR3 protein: CASSSSLQPSNYGYTF

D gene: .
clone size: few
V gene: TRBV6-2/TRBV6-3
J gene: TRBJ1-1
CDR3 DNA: TGTGCCAGCAGTTACGGGAGGGAGGGGAAGAACACTGAAGCTTTCTTT
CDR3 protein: CASSYGREGKNTEAFF

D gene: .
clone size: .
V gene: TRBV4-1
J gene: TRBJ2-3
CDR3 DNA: TGCGCCAGCAGCGAGGAGTACAGGGTATTGGACACAGATACGCAGTATTTT
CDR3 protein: CASSEEYRVLDTDTQYF

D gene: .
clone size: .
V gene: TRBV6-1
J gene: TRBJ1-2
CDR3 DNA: TGTGCCAGCAGTGTAAGGACAGACAGGTTAGGCCACGGCTACACCTTC
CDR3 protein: CASSVRTDRLGHGYTF

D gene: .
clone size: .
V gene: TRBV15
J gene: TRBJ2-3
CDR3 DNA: TGTGCCACCAGCAGAGAGGGGGGACTTCCCACAGATACGCAGTATTTT
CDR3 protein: CATSREGGLPTDTQYF

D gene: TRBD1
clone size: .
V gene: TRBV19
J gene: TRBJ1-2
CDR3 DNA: TGTGCCAGTAGGAACGACAGGGGGGGGTCTGGCTACACCTTC
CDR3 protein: CASRNDRGGSGYTF

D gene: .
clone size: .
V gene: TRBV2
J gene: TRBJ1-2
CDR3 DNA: TGTGCCAGCAGTGAGTCATCGCGGTGGAATGGCTACACCTTC
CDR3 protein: CASSESSRWNGYTF

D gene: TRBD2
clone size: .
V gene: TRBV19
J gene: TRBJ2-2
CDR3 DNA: TGTGCCAGTAGTTCTGTACTAGCGGGAGGAGCCCCTCCCGTGAAAACCGGGGAGCTGTTTTTT
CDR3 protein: CASSSVLAGGAPPVKTGELFF

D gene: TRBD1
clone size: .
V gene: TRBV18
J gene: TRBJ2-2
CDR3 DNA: TGTGCCAGCTCCCAGGACAGGGCAGGAACCGGGGAGCTGTTTTTT
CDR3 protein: CASSQDRAGTGELFF

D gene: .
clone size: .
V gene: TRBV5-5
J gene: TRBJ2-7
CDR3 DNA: TGTGCCAGCAGCTGGGCCTTGGGAGGACCCTACGAGCAGTACTTC
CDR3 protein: CASSWALGGPYEQYF

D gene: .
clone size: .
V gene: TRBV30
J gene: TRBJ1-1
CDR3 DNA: TGTGCCTGGAGTGGAACGGGGGTTGCTTTCTTT
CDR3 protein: CAWSGTGVAFF

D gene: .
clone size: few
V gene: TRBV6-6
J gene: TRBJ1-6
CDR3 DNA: TGTGCCAGCAGTCCCTTTTTTGCAGGCACCTCCTATAATTCACCCCTCCACTTT
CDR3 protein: CASSPFFAGTSYNSPLHF

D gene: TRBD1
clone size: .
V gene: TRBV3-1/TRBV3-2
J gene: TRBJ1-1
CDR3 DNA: TGTGCCAGCAGGGGACAGTGGGGCGATAGGAACACTGAAGCTTTCTTT
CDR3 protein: CASRGQWGDRNTEAFF

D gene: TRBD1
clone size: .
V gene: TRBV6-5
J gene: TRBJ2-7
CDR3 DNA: TGTGCCAGCAGTACATTGACAGGGGCGATCTACGAGCAGTACTTC
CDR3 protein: CASSTLTGAIYEQYF

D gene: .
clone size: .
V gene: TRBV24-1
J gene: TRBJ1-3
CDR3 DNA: TGTGCCACCAGTGAAGCCGACGGGAGCTCTGGAAACACCATATATTTT
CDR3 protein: CATSEADGSSGNTIYF